This TCR beta chain was captured by sequencing in a study of brain T cells in children with intractable seizures. Time point: blood from clinic visit 5 months post-surgery; TSC patient then seizure free. The sequenced cases were selected for having the highest brain T cell transcript signatures. At least one anti-epileptic drug was given before surgery. Using immunoSEQ multiplex PCR, the repertoire was profiled, and TCRdb retains in-frame clones only, with some absent. The table records around 340,000 clones, over 85% of them present only once. Germline CDR1 is LGHNT and CDR2 is FRNRAP. The CDR3 extends over 16 amino acids. Germline trimming cut 7 bases from V and 4 bases from J; bases unmatched to any gene: 8.

Material: peripheral blood, obtained around 5 months after surgery. The TCR sequence derives from a boy under three years old with tuberous sclerosis and intractable seizures. This chain links TRBV12-5 with TRBJ2-2; 11 bases match TRBD1. The CDR3 region is CASAATGTGGTGELFF. CDR3 in DNA: TGTGCTAGTGCCGCCACCGGGACAGGGGGCACCGGGGAGCTGTTTTTT.